A selection of T cell receptor beta chains follows, all from one sample in a study of blood T cell repertoires in COVID-19. Sequenced by immunoSEQ multiplex PCR; TCRdb stores in-frame clones only, minus some. The sample lists 300,000 to 400,000 clones; under 95% were seen once. What was sequenced was peripheral blood. The receptors shown here come from a woman under 30 who had recovered from COVID-19. Both conserved end residues are part of each CDR3.

v_call	cdr3_aa
TRBV5-1	CASSLARDISGEKLFF
TRBV19	CASSSAEYNEKLFF
TRBV12-3/TRBV12-4	CASTWGRGGYTF
TRBV11-2	CASSSRRQDTGELFF
TRBV21-1	CASSETGSAYNEQFF
TRBV12-5	CASAGTANTGELFF
TRBV30	CAWSVPVNTEAFF
TRBV24-1	CATSGQGGAYNEQFF
TRBV6-5	CASRDSNTEAFF
TRBV19	CASSATGIDYGYTF
TRBV7-9	CASSQPMGQREKLFF
TRBV3-1/TRBV3-2	CASSPRVLLAGYTDTQYF
TRBV11-2	CASSLGLRDRKLNTEAFF
TRBV5-1	CASSLVLSGQAYGYTF
TRBV12-5	CASGPGTASSYNEQFF
TRBV7-9	CASSFQGLKETQYF
TRBV19	CASSYDRALYSNQPQHF
TRBV14	CASSQGLRDTSYNEQFF
TRBV19	CASREEAGGPYEQFF
TRBV19	CASSIGQGNTGELFF
TRBV11-3	CASSSSGTGPYNEQFF
TRBV2	CASSGFPLGTSGIRYF
TRBV7-8	CASSLGPGGRTEAFF
TRBV9	CASSVGHLSISEQFF
TRBV11-2	CASSFREGTEAFF
TRBV18	CASSPGTGSLNTEAFF